Detailed here is one T cell receptor (beta chain). Original processing notes: Amplification with reference gene primers provided the estimates of nucleated cell counts. Clones were sequenced by immunoSEQ multiplex PCR, and TCRdb holds only the in-frame ones, with some missing. V and J calls and clone size are copied from that table; D and trimming were computed from the DNA. The sample carries about 480,000 clones, about nine tenths recorded once. CDR3 length: 17 amino acids. CDR1 and CDR2 (germline): MNHEY, SVGEGT. Germline trimming cut 6 bases from V and 4 bases from J; bases unmatched to any gene: 12. The data derive from a study of blood T cell repertoires in COVID-19. Study-level background: Collection of acute and convalescent COVID-19 samples took place in the United States, Italy and Spain.

One Seattle source followed patients from active infection through their disease course. The sequenced material came from peripheral blood. The gene calls are TRBV6-2 or TRBV6-3 and TRBJ2-2; TRBD1 matches 9 bases. The origin of this receptor is a woman between 45 and 60 years old with COVID-19, enrolled during active disease. The CDR3: CASSPSWDRVATGELFF. In DNA, the CDR3 is TGTGCCAGCAGCCCTAGTTGGGACAGGGTTGCCACCGGGGAGCTGTTTTTT.